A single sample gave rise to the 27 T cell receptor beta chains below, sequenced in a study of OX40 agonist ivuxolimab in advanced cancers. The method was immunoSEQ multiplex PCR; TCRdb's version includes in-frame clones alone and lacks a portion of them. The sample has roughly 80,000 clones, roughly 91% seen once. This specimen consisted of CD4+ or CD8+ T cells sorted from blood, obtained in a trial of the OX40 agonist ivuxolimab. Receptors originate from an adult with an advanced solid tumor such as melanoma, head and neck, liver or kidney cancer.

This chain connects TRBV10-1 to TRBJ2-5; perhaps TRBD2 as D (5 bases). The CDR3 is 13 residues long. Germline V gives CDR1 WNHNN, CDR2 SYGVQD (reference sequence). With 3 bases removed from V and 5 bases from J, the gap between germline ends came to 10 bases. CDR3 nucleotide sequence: TGCGCCAGCAGTGACCTCCGAGGGGAGACCCAGTACTTC. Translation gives CASSDLRGETQYF.

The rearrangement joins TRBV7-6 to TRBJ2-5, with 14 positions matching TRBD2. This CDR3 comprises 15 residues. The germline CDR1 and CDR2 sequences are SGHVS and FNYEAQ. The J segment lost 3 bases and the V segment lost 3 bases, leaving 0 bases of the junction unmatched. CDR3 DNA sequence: TGTGCCAGCAGCTTGACTAGCGGGGGGGAAGAGACCCAGTACTTC. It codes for CASSLTSGGEETQYF. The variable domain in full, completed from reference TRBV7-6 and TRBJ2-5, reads GAGVSQSPRYKVTKRGQDVALRCDPISGHVSLYWYRQALGQGPEFLTYFNYEAQQDKSGLPNDRFSAERPEGSISTLTIQRTEQRDSAMYRCASSLTSGGEETQYFGPGTRLLVL.

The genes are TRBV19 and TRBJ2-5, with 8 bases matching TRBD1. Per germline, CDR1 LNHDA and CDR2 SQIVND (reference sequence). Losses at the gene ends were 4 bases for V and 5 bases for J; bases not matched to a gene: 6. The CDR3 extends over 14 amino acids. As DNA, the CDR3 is TGTGCCAGTAGTACCGACAGGGGAAGGGAGACCCAGTACTTC. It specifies CASSTDRGRETQYF.

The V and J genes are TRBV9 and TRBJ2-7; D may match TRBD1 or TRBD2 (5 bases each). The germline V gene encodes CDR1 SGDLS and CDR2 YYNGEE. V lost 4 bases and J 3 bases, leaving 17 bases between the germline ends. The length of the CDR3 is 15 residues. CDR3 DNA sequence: TGTGCCAGCAGCCCCAGGGCAGCGGCCGTCTACGAGCAGTACTTC. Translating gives CASSPRAAAVYEQYF.

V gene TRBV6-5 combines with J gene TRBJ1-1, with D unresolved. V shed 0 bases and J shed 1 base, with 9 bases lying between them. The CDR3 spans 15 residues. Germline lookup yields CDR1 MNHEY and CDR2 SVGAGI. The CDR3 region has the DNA TGTGCCAGCAGTTACTCGAGGACCGGGAACACTGAAGCTTTCTTT. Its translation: CASSYSRTGNTEAFF.

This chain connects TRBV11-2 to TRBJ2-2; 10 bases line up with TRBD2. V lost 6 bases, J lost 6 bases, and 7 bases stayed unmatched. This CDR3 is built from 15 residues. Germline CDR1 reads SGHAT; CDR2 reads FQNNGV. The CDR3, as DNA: TGTGCCAGCAGTCTTAGCGGGGGGTCCGCCGGGGAGCTGTTTTTT. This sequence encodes CASSLSGGSAGELFF.

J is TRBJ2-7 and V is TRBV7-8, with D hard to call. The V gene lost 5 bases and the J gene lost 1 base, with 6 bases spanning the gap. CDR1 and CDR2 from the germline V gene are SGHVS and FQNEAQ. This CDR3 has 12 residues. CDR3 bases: TGTGCCAGCAGCCGTTATTCCTACGAGCAGTACTTC. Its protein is CASSRYSYEQYF. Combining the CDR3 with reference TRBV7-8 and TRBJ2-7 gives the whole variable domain GAGVSQSPRYKVAKRGQDVALRCDPISGHVSLFWYQQALGQGPEFLTYFQNEAQLDKSGLPSDRFFAERPEGSVSTLKIQRTQQEDSAVYLCASSRYSYEQYFGPGTRLTVT.

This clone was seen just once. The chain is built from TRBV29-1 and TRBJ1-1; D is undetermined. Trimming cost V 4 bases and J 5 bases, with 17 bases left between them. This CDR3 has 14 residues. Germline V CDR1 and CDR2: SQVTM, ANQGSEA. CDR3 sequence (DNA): TGCAGCGTTGGAAAGAGTAGTGGACGGACTGAAGCTTTCTTT. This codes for CSVGKSSGRTEAFF. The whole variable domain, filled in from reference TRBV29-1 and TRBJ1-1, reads SAVISQKPSRDICQRGTSLTIQCQVDSQVTMMFWYRQQPGQSLTLIATANQGSEATYESGFVIDKFPISRPNLTFSTLTVSNMSPEDSSIYLCSVGKSSGRTEAFFGQGTRLTVV.

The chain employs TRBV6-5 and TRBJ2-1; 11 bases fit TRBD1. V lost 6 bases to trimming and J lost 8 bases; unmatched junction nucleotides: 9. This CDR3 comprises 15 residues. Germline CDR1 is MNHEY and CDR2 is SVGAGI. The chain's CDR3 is CASSNRDRGFDEQFF. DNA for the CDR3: TGTGCCAGCAGCAACAGGGACAGGGGGTTCGATGAGCAGTTCTTC.

CDR3 sequence: CASSFDVGTEAFF. The CDR3 nucleotides read TGTGCCAGCAGCTTCGATGTCGGGACTGAAGCTTTCTTT. V and J are TRBV7-9 and TRBJ1-1, with D uncertain. V lost 3 bases and J lost 5, with 10 bases in between. The CDR3 contains 13 residues. The germline gives CDR1 SEHNR, CDR2 FQNEAQ (reference sequence).

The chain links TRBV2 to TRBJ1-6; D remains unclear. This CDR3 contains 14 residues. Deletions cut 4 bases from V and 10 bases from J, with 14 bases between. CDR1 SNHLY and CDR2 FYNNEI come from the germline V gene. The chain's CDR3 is CASSGPMEGSPLHF. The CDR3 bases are TGTGCCAGCAGTGGCCCCATGGAGGGCTCACCCCTCCACTTT.

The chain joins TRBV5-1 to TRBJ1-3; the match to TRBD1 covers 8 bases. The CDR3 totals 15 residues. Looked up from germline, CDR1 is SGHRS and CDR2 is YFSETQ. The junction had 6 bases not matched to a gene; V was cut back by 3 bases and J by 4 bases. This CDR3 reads CASSSTGVVGNTIYF. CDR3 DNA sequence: TGCGCCAGCAGCTCGACAGGGGTAGTCGGAAACACCATATATTTT.

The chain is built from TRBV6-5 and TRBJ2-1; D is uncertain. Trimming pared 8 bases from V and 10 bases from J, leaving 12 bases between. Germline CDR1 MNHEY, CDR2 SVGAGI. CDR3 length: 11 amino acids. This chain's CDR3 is CASLSLAEQFF. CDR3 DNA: TGTGCCAGCTTATCACTCGCGGAGCAGTTCTTC.

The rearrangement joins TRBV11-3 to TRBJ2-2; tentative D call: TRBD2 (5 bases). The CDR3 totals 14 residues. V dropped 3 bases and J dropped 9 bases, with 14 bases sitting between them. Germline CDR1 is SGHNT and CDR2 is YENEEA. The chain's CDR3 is CASSFGPLGRELFF. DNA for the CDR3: TGTGCCAGCAGCTTCGGACCACTAGGGAGGGAGCTGTTTTTT.

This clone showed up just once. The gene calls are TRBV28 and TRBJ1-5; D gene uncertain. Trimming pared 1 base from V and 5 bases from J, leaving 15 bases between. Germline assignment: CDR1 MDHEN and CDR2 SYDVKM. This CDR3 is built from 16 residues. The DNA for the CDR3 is TGTGCCAGCAGTTTATTACGGTCGGCAGGCGATCAGCCCCAGCATTTT. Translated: CASSLLRSAGDQPQHF.

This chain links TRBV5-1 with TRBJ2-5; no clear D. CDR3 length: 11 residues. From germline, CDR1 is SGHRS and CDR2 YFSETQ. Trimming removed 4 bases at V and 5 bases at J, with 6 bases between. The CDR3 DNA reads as TGCGCCAGCAGCGGCCGGGAGACCCAGTACTTC. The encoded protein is CASSGRETQYF.

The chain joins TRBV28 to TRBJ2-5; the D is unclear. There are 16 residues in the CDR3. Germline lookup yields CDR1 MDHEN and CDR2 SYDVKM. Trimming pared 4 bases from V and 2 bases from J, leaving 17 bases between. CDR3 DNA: TGTGCCAGCAGTTCTCCTAGACGAGGACGGCAAGAGACCCAGTACTTC. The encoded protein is CASSSPRRGRQETQYF.

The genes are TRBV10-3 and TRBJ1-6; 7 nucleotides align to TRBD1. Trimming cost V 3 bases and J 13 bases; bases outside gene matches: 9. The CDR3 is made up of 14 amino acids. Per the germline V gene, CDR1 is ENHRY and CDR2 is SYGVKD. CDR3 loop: CAISDHRGLGPLHF. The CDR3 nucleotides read TGTGCCATCAGTGACCACAGGGGTTTAGGTCCCCTCCACTTT.

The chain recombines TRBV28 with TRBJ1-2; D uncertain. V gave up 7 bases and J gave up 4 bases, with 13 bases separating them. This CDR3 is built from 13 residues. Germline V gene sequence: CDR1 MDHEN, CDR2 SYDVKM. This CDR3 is CASNQQDRYGYTF. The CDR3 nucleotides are TGTGCCAGCAACCAGCAGGACCGCTATGGCTACACCTTC.

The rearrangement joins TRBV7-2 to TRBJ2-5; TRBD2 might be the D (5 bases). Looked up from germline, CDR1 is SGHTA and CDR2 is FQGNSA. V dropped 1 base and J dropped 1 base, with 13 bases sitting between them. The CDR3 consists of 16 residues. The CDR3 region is CASSLVGITSQETQYF. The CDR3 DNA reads TGTGCCAGCAGCTTAGTAGGAATTACTAGCCAAGAGACCCAGTACTTC. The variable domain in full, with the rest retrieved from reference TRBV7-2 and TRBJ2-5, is GAGVSQSPSNKVTEKGKDVELRCDPISGHTALYWYRQSLGQGLEFLIYFQGNSAPDKSGLPSDRFSAERTGGSVSTLTIQRTQQEDSAVYLCASSLVGITSQETQYFGPGTRLLVL.

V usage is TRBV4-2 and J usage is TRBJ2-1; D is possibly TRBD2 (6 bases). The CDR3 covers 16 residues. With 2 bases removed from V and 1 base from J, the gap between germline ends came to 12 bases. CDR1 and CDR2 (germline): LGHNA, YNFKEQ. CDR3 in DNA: TGTGCCAGCAGCCAAACGGTTCGGGAGTCCTACAATGAGCAGTTCTTC. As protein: CASSQTVRESYNEQFF.

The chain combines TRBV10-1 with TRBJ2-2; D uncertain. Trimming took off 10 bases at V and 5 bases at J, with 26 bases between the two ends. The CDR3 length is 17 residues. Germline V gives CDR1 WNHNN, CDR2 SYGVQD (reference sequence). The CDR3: CATTQTSKSVGTGELFF. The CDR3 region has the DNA TGCGCCACCACCCAGACGAGCAAGTCCGTAGGTACCGGGGAGCTGTTTTTT.

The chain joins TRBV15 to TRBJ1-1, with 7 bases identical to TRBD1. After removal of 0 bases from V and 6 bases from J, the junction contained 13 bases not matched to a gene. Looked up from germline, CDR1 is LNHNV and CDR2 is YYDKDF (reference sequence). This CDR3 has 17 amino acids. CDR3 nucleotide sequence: TGTGCCACCAGCAGAGATCTTTGGGGCAGGGGGACCGCTGAAGCTTTCTTT. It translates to CATSRDLWGRGTAEAFF.

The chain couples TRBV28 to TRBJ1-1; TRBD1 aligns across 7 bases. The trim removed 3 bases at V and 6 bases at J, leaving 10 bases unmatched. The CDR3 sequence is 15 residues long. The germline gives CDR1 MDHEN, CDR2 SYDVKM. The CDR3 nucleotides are TGTGCCAGCAGTTTTATCTCAGGGGGAAGGTCTGAAGCTTTCTTT. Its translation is CASSFISGGRSEAFF. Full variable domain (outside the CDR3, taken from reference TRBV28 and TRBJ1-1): DVKVTQSSRYLVKRTGEKVFLECVQDMDHENMFWYRQDPGLGLRLIYFSYDVKMKEKGDIPEGYSVSREKKERFSLILESASTNQTSMYLCASSFISGGRSEAFFGQGTRLTVV.

The CDR3 reads CASSEILTVQYF. The CDR3 region has the DNA TGTGCCAGCAGTGAAATCTTAACGGTGCAGTACTTC. The genes are TRBV2 and TRBJ2-7; no reliable D call. The germline CDR1 and CDR2 sequences are SNHLY and FYNNEI. The V end was cut by 2 bases, the J end by 9 bases, with 11 bases between. The CDR3 covers 12 residues.

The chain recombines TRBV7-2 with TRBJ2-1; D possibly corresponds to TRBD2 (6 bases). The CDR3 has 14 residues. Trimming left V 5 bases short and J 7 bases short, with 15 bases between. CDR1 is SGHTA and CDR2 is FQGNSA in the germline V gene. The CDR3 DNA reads TGTGCCAGCAGCCTCCGGACGGAGGGAAATGAGCAGTTCTTC. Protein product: CASSLRTEGNEQFF.

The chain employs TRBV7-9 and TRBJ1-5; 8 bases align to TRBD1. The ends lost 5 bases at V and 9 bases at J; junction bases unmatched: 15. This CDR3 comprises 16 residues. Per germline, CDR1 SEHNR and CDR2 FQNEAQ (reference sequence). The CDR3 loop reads CASSRIGQGVSGPQHF. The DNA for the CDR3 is TGTGCCAGCAGCCGCATTGGACAGGGAGTTAGCGGGCCCCAGCATTTT.